This TCR beta chain originates from a study of shared clonotypes between healthy human individuals (dated by TCRdb to the early 2020s). Concerning the study at large: A couple of women and three men aged 18 to 49 years were included in the cohort. Each donor's leukapheresis produced roughly between about 0.8 and 10 billion PBMCs. The study deeply sequenced blood TCR repertoires of several healthy adults to estimate repertoire size and the extent of clonotype sharing between individuals. To increase sequencing depth and limit assay-specific biases, different laboratories used diverse techniques to prepare libraries and sequence TCR repertoires. For each donor, three plates each were used for CD4 naive and CD4 memory, two plates were used for CD8 naive, and one plate was used for CD8 memory. Study-wide findings and limitations: Pairwise subsampling indicated that sequencing depth was expected to affect the degree of clonotype sharing among donors. Naive subsets generally had larger estimated clonotype richness than memory subsets did. Even with the large sequencing depth, rarefaction of the sorted-subset datasets indicated that sequencing was incomplete. Because the study included only a small number of donors, the genetic and exposure-history diversity represented was limited. Sampling was restricted to blood, and TCR repertoires in tissues likely differ from the TCR repertoires found in blood. About 5% of naive CD4, 3.5% of naive CD8, about 2.1% of memory CD4, and around 0.42% of memory CD8 clonotypes were shared across several donors. Clonotypes shared by all four sorted-subset donors showed higher generation probabilities than non-shared clonotypes.

CDR1 and CDR2 are drawn from the germline V gene: SGHRS, YFSETQ. The CDR3 spans 15 residues, from the cysteine through the phenylalanine. Only CDR3 DNA is held: 45 bases, read in frame from base 1. Here V drops 4 bases and J drops 8 bases, and the junction holds 10 bases not matched to any gene. Worth noting for this clone: Its antigen has not been determined. Base qualities are missing; no much larger clone stands one base away.

Using the deep immunoSEQ assay, TCR CDR3 regions were amplified from genomic DNA by multiplex PCR. Extracted genomic DNA from each cell subset was distributed evenly across all wells of several immunoSEQ 96-well plates, and each plate was treated as a replicate. For sorted subsets, each replicate PCR was loaded with approximately 200 ng genomic DNA, equivalent to 32,000 or so T cell genomes. Purified libraries were measured with a Qubit 3.0 fluorometer, size-checked on a Bioanalyzer 2100, and measured again with the KAPA Library Quantification kit. Each immunoSEQ 96-well plate was sequenced on its own single-read 150-cycle Illumina NextSeq 550 flow cell. The authors processed their data as follows. Because only junctional sequences without quality scores were contained in the immunoSEQ output, filtering matching that applied to full-length reads could not be performed. Sequences were annotated with PyIR, a Python wrapper for IgBLAST v1.9, and V/J genes and CDR3 were assigned using IMGT germline references. Reads were removed for weak V/J assignments (E-value above 1e-6), missing CDR3, stop codons, out-of-frame junctions, or ambiguous translated residues. V3J clonotypes were defined as sequences sharing the same inferred V gene, J gene, and CDR3 amino acid sequence. Percentage overlap between repertoires was calculated by dividing the number of shared unique clonotypes by the size of the smaller repertoire. Repertoire richness was assessed with RTK rarefaction, the Chao1 estimator, and Recon v2.1 estimates of unobserved clonotypes. For all TCRbeta clonotypes obtained by the gDNA method from four donors, generation probabilities were computed with OLGA. Sourced from immuneACCESS, this table was stored by TCRdb with only in-frame sequences that have V and J called. A share of the clones is absent; for the studies checked, an unresolved V gene accounts for under half, and the remainder has no known explanation. V, J and clone size are those of that table, while D and trimming were read from the DNA. A total of about 1.1 million clones appear in this sample, more than 75% of them only once. The leading ten clones occupy roughly 0.56% of the sample.

Donors were healthy HIV-negative adults with no recently reported acute infections or vaccinations. Only Caucasian adults living in Nashville, Tennessee, USA were represented among the donors. Magnetic negative selection was used to enrich CD4+ T cells, after which naive cells were positively selected on CD45RA and the negative fraction became the memory subset. Blood was obtained by leukapheresis, after which PBMCs were separated by Ficoll-Histopaque density gradient centrifugation and cryopreserved in liquid nitrogen vapor phase. Purity and quantity of every magnetically sorted T cell population were checked by analytical flow cytometry. Genomic DNA was isolated from each sorted fraction and quantified by UV absorbance on a Nanodrop 2000c.

Sample: memory CD4+ T cells from PBMCs. The intended sense of this specimen's cell subset or site label: CD45RA-negative fraction. This chain is built from TRBV5-1 and TRBJ2-1; TRBD2 agrees with 9 junctional bases. The TCR comes from a man between 18 and 35 years old in good health. Some clones in this sample may be carry-over from other donors' samples. CDR3 reads: CASSEAGGRSYEQFF. At the DNA level, the sequence is TGCGCCAGCAGCGAAGCGGGAGGCCGCTCCTATGAGCAGTTCTTC.